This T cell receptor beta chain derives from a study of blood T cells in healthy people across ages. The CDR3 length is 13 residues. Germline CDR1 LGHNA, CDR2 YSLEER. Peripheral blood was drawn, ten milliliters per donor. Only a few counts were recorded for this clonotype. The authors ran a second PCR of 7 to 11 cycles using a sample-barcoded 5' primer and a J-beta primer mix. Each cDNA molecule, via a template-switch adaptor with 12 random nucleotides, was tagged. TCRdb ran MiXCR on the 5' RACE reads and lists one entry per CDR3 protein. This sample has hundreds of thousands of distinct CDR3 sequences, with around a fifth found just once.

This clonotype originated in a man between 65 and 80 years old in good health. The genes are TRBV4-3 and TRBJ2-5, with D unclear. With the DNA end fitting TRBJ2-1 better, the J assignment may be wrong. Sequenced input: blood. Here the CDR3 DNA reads TGCGCCAGCAGCCATGATATTAACAATGAGCAGTTCTTC. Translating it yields CASSHDINNEQFF.